This TCR beta chain was captured in a study of B cell selection in AIRE deficiency (dated by TCRdb to about 2019). Regarding the complete study: Researchers compared TCRbeta repertoires of sorted blood CD4+ conventional T cells and regulatory T cells in AIRE-deficient patients with those in healthy controls. The TCR-sequenced cohort comprised about five AIRE-deficient APECED patients and about five healthy control donors.

CDR3 length: 15 amino acids, cysteine to phenylalanine. Here the CDR3 DNA is all that survives: 45 bases in frame from base 1. The germline V gene gives CDR1 as MNHNS and CDR2 as SASEGT. V loses 2 bases of germline sequence and J loses 4 bases, and the interval between the two ends is 13 bases. Results the study describes overall, beyond this receptor: Among approximately 3,400 shared Treg TCRbeta sequences, roughly 32% were shared exclusively by healthy donors and approximately 9.3% exclusively by patients, which suggests that Treg selection is less efficient in the absence of AIRE. Around 30% of the Treg TCRbeta sequences shared among healthy donors turned up in patient Tconv cells, suggesting that Treg-biased clones are diverted into the Tconv compartment. CDR3s were shorter in shared Treg sequences, reflecting a bias toward rearrangements that have few non-templated nucleotide insertions. Tconv and Treg cells from AIRE-deficient patients showed TCRBV gene usage, CDR3 length and TCR diversity similar to those of healthy donors. Only TCRbeta chains were sequenced, and around 35% of shared healthy-donor Treg sequences were also present in healthy Tconv cells, possibly due to differing TCRalpha chains.

Comment on this clone: Which antigen it targets is not known. Within one base of it there is no much larger clone, and no base qualities were kept.

The immunoSEQ platform was used to sequence the TCRbeta chain. The authors' analysis ran thus. When Treg repertoires were pooled, patients gave 45,000 to 60,000 distinct TCRbeta sequences, while healthy donors gave 9.56x10^4. Public Treg TCRbeta sequences were defined as those shared by two or more individuals and were then searched for in Tconv repertoires. Group differences were tested with Mann-Whitney U tests and Bonferroni-Dunn correction in GraphPad Prism 7.03. TCRdb mirrors the immuneACCESS table, restricted to in-frame sequences. Some clones are absent from its copies; in checked studies, under half trace to an unresolved V gene, and the reason for the others is unknown. The DNA gave D and trimming, while V, J and clone size come from that table. Across this sample there are 20,000 to 25,000 clones, with approximately 94% seen only once. Roughly 2% of the sample comes from the top ten. Regulatory T cells were sorted as cells that were CD4+CD25hiCD127low/negative. AIRE-deficient patients had APECED syndrome. Sorting of Tconv and Treg cells intended for TCRbeta sequencing was performed on a FACSAria flow cytometer. Sorted cells were collected in 5-ml round-bottom polystyrene tubes, and dry cell pellets were stored frozen at -80 degrees C prior to sequencing.

This TCR was recovered from a human donor with AIRE deficiency. Sequences were obtained from Tregs sorted from PBMCs. The chain couples TRBV6-1 to TRBJ2-3; the D gene cannot be resolved reliably. The CDR3 here reads CASSESPQRADTQYF. The base sequence is TGTGCCAGCAGTGAATCCCCCCAACGGGCAGATACGCAGTATTTT.